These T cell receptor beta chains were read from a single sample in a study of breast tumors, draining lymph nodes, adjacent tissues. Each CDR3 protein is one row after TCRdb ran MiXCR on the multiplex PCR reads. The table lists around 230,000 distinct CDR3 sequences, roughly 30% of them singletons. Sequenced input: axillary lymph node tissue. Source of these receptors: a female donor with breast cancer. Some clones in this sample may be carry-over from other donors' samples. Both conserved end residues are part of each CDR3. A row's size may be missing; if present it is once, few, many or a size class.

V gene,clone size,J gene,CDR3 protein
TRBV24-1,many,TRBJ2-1,CATSDLPGTGGDTRNEQFF
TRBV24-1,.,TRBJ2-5,CATSDGGVVETQYF
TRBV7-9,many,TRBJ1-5,CASSFIRGPVQPQHF
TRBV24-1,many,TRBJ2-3,CATSPRAGGDTQYF
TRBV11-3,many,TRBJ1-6,CASSGGRMRDNSPLHF
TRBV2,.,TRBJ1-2,CASSARGTGNYGYTF
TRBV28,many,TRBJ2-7,CASSPGQAPSYEQYF
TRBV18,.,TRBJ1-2,CASSPGGGDDGHTF
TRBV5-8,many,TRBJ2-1,CASSASSGSSYNEQFF
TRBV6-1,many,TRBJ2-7,CASTGTTYEQYF
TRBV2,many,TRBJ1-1,CASSARPLGNTEAFF
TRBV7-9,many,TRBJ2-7,CASLGLSSYEQYF
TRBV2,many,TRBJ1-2,CASRTTGRNYGYTF
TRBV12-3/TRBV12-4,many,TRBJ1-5,CASSKRGALLGEQPQHF
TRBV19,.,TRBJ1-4,CASSMAREGEKLFF
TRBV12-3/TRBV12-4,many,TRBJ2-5,CASSLNRRAEETQYF
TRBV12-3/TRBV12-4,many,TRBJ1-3,CASSLAVGSLSGNTIYF
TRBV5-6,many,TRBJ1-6,CASSRGGGGPLHF
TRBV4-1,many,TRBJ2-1,CASSQQLAGVNEQFF
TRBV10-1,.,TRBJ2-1,CASSEGTGYEQFF
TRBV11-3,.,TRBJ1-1,CASSLEVTRGVPEAFF
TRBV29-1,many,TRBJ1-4,CSVEDRDEKLFF
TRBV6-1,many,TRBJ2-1,CASSPTSGRWNEQFF
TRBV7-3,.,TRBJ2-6,CASSKQPGVKKSGANVLTF
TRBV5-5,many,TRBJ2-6,CASSPPYSGANVLTF
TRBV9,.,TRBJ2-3,CASSRAGTGRATDTQYF
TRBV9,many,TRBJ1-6,CASSATPEDSPLHF
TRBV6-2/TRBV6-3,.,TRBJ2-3,CASSHGTGYTDTQYF
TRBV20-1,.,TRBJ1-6,CSATKGTGNSPLHF
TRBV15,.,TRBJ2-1,CATSRDQAGNEQLF
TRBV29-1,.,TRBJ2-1,CSADGLAGVQFF
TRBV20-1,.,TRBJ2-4,CSARGGGVAGGPQNIQYF
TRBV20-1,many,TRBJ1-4,CSAVGERGEKLFF
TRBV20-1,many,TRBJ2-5,CSALFRGETQYF
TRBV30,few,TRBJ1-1,CAWREGGPTEAFF
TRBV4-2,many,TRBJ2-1,CASSQPGTSGDEQFF
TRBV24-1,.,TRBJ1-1,CATSDSFFSEAFF
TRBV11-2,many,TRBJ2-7,CASSGNTYEQYF
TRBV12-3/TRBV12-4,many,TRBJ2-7,CASSRDRTSEIYEQYF
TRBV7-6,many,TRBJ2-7,CASSHSTRADSEQYF
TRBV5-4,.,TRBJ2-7,CASSGGLAGGNEQYF
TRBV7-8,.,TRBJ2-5,CASSHSGVSTQETQYF
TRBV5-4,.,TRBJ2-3,CASSRPTGGSSDTQYF
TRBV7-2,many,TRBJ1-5,CASSLSEFSNQPQHF
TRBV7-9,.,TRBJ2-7,CASSQATGSGYEQYF
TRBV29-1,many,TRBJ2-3,CSVEAGGDTQYF
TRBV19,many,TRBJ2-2,CASSTGTGSFGELFF
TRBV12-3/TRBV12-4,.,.,CASRGTGSNSNQPQYF
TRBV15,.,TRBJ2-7,CATSRNIGGTYEQYF
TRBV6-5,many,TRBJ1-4,CASSHSDRRNEKLFF
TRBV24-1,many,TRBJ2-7,CASPYEQYF
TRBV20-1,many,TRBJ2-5,CSATRGGRVQETQYF